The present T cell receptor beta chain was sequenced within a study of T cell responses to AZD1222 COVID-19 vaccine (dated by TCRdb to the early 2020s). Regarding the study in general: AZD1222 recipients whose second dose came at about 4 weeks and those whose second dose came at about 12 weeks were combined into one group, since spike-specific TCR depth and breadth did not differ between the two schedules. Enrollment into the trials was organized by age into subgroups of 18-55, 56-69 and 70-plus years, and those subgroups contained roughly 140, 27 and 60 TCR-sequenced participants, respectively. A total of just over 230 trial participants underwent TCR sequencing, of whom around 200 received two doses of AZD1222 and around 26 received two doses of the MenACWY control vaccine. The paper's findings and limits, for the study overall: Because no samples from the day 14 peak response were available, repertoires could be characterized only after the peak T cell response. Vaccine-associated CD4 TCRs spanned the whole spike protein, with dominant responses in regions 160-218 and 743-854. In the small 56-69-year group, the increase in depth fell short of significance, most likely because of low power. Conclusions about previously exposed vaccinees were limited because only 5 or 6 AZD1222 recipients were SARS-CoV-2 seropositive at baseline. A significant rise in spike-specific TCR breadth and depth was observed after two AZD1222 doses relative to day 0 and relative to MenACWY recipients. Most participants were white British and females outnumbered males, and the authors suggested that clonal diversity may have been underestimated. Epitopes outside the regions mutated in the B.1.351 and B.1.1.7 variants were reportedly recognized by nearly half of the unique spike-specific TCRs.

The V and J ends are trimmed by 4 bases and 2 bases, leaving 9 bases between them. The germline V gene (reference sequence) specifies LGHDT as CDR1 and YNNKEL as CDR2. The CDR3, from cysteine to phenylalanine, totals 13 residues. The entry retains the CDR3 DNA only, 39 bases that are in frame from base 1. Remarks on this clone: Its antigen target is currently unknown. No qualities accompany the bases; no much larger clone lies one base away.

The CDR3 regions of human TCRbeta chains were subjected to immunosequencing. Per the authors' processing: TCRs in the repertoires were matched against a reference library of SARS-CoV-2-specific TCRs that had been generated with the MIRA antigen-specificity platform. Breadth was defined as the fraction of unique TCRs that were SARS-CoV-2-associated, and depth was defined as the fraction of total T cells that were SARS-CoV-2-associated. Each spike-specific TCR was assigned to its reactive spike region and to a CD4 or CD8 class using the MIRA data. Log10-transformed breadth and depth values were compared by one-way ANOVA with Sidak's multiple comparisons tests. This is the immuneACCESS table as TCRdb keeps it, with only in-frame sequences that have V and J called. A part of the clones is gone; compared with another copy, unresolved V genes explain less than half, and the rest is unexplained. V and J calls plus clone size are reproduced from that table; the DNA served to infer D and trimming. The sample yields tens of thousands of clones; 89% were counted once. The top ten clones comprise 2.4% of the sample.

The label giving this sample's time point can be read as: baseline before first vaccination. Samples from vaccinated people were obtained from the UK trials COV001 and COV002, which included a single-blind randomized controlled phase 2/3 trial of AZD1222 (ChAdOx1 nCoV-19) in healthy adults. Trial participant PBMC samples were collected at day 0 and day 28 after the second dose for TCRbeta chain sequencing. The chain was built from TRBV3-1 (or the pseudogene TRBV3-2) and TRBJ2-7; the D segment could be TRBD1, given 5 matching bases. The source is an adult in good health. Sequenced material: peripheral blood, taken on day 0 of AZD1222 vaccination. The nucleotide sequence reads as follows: TGTGCCAGCAGCCGGGGCAGAGCCTACGAGCAGTACTTC. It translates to CASSRGRAYEQYF.